The next 18 T cell receptor beta chains were all read from a single sample in a study of T-cell reconstitution after alpha-beta-depleted transplantation in children. As it was prepared, the TCRbeta library received unique molecular identifiers. TCRdb re-analysed the PCR reads in MiXCR, keeping a single row per CDR3 protein. The sample lists a few hundred thousand distinct CDR3 sequences; roughly 15% were seen once. Here the sequenced sample was PBMCs, mostly from graft donor cells, taken 360 days after TCRalphabeta/CD19-depleted stem cell transplant. Every receptor here comes from a boy under three years old who had a stem cell transplant for Wiskott-Aldrich syndrome, so the T cells may come from the graft donor.

The chain joins TRBV6-5 to TRBJ2-7; 10 nucleotides line up with TRBD1. V dropped 4 bases and J dropped 3; count of bases not matched to a gene: 6. The CDR3 length is 15 residues. CDR1 and CDR2 from the germline V gene are MNHEY and SVGAGI. The CDR3 reads CASSWGQGKFYEQYF. In nucleotides, the CDR3 is TGTGCCAGCAGTTGGGGACAGGGGAAATTCTACGAGCAGTACTTC.

This clonotype appeared a few times. The chain carries TRBV29-1 and TRBJ2-6; maybe TRBD2 (5 bases). V was clipped by 0 bases and J by 0 bases, with 21 bases between them. In germline, CDR1 is SQVTM, CDR2 ANQGSEA. The CDR3 is 20 amino acids. CDR3 in amino acids: CSVEDRLGPGSRSGANVLTF. CDR3 bases: TGCAGCGTTGAAGACCGGCTCGGACCGGGGAGCCGCTCTGGGGCCAACGTCCTGACTTTC.

The chain recombines TRBV5-1 with TRBJ2-1; 7 nucleotides align to TRBD2. Germline V lookup: CDR1 SGHRS, CDR2 YFSETQ. The V gene end was trimmed by 3 bases and the J gene end by 4 bases; junction bases not matched to a gene: 7. The length of the CDR3 is 15 residues. The CDR3 nucleotides read TGCGCCAGCAGCTCGAGCGGGGCGGTATACAATGAGCAGTTCTTC. Translation gives CASSSSGAVYNEQFF. The whole variable domain, remainder taken from reference TRBV5-1 and TRBJ2-1, is KAGVTQTPRYLIKTRGQQVTLSCSPISGHRSVSWYQQTPGQGLQFLFEYFSETQRNKGNFPGRFSGRQFSNSRSEMNVSTLELGDSALYLCASSSSGAVYNEQFFGPGTRLTVL.

This clonotype was observed a handful of times. The CDR3 here is CATGGTGQNQETQYF. CDR3 in DNA: TGTGCCACAGGAGGGACAGGGCAAAACCAAGAGACCCAGTACTTC. V is TRBV24-1 and J is TRBJ2-5; 9 positions match TRBD1. Germline V CDR1 and CDR2: KGHDR, SFDVKD. Losses at the gene ends were 10 bases for V and 0 bases for J; bases not matched to a gene: 8. CDR3 size: 15 residues.

Here the CDR3 DNA reads TGCAGCGTTGAGCTAAGGGCTAGGGAGGACAATGAGCAGTTCTTC. Protein sequence: CSVELRAREDNEQFF. V and J are TRBV29-1 and TRBJ2-1; TRBD2 might be the D (6 bases). The CDR3 covers 15 residues. Looked up from germline, CDR1 is SQVTM and CDR2 is ANQGSEA. Between the trimmed V and J ends, which lost 3 bases and 5 bases, there was a span of 17 bases.

On this clonotype: One end of the junction fails to match germline, which may point to a read error. The V and J genes are TRBV11-2 and TRBJ2-7, with 12 bases lining up with TRBD2. The CDR3 length is 16 residues. Germline V gene data show CDR1 as SGHAT and CDR2 as FQNNGV. CDR3 loop: CASSALAGGRSYQQYF. The CDR3 nucleotides read TGTGCCAGCAGCGCCCTAGCGGGGGGGCGATCCTACCAGCAGTACTTC.

This clonotype was recorded a few times. The gene calls are TRBV4-3 and TRBJ2-1; D call uncertain. Trimming pared 4 bases from V and 3 bases from J, leaving 13 bases between. The CDR3 runs to 15 residues. In germline, CDR1 is LGHNA, CDR2 YSLEER. CDR3 nucleotides: TGCGCCAGCAGCCCTCTACCTAACCACTACAATGAGCAGTTCTTC. This translates into CASSPLPNHYNEQFF.

In this sample, this clonotype turned up a few times. The CDR3 region is CSVETSGSYNEQFF. The CDR3 nucleotides read TGCAGCGTTGAAACTAGCGGGAGTTACAATGAGCAGTTCTTC. The genes are TRBV29-1 and TRBJ2-1; 11 bases agree with TRBD2. V trimming: 2 bases; J trimming: 4 bases; junction bases outside the gene matches: 1. The germline V gene encodes CDR1 SQVTM and CDR2 ANQGSEA. This CDR3 is built from 14 residues.

This clonotype was seen only a few times. V is TRBV6-2 or TRBV6-3 and J is TRBJ2-1; D is uncertain. Per the germline V gene, CDR1 is MNHEY and CDR2 is SVGEGT. V shed 7 bases and J shed 2 bases, with 3 bases lying between them. The CDR3 extends over 11 amino acids. The CDR3 loop reads CASKTYNEQFF. CDR3 coding DNA: TGTGCCAGCAAGACCTACAATGAGCAGTTCTTC.

V usage is TRBV12-3 or TRBV12-4 and J usage is TRBJ2-5; 9 nucleotides align to TRBD1. The junction had 9 bases not matched to a gene; V was cut back by 6 bases and J by 4 bases. CDR3 length: 15 residues. The CDR3 is CASRTGTGWLETQYF. The CDR3 bases are TGTGCCAGCAGGACCGGGACAGGGTGGTTAGAGACCCAGTACTTC.

The V gene is TRBV6-5, the J gene TRBJ2-5; D ambiguous. V was cut by 0 bases and J by 5 bases, with 13 bases left in between. Germline loops: CDR1 MNHEY, CDR2 SVGAGI. CDR3 length: 15 amino acids. As DNA, the CDR3 is TGTGCCAGCAGTTACTCAGGCACCCCCGATGAGACCCAGTACTTC. Translated: CASSYSGTPDETQYF.

Only a few counts were recorded for this clonotype. This sequence joins TRBV28 and TRBJ2-5; 8 nucleotides match TRBD2. The CDR3 extends over 15 amino acids. CDR1 and CDR2 (germline): MDHEN, SYDVKM. V lost 5 bases to trimming and J lost 2 bases; unmatched junction nucleotides: 7. The CDR3 loop is CASSPPRGGQETQYF. In DNA form, the CDR3 reads TGTGCCAGCAGTCCCCCTCGGGGGGGGCAAGAGACCCAGTACTTC.

In this sample, this clonotype turned up a few times. This chain uses TRBV12-3 or TRBV12-4 with TRBJ2-1; the match to TRBD1 covers 7 bases. The CDR3 covers 15 residues. V gave up 3 bases and J gave up 6 bases; unmatched junction bases: 8. This chain's CDR3 is CASSFGSGGSNEQFF. CDR3 sequence (DNA): TGTGCCAGCAGTTTCGGGTCAGGGGGTTCCAATGAGCAGTTCTTC.

The genes are TRBV12-3 or TRBV12-4 and TRBJ2-2, with 7 bases identical to TRBD1. The CDR3 spans 15 residues. The trim removed 8 bases at V and 4 bases at J, leaving 10 bases unmatched. The CDR3 reads CASEERGLGTGELFF. CDR3 nucleotides: TGTGCCAGCGAGGAGAGGGGGCTTGGCACCGGGGAGCTGTTTTTT.

The chain is built from TRBV12-5 and TRBJ2-5, with D perhaps TRBD2 (5 bases). The CDR3 covers 18 residues. Germline-derived CDR1 and CDR2 are LGHNT and FRNRAP. With 0 bases removed from V and 5 bases from J, the gap between germline ends came to 22 bases. CDR3 in amino acids: CASGLVQGRLRDRETQYF. The CDR3 nucleotides are TGTGCTAGTGGTTTGGTACAAGGAAGGCTGAGGGATCGGGAGACCCAGTACTTC.

This clonotype was seen a few times. The chain employs TRBV24-1 and TRBJ2-3; possibly TRBD1 for D (6 bases). Deletions cut 3 bases from V and 1 base from J, with 13 bases between. The germline CDR1 and CDR2 sequences are KGHDR and SFDVKD. CDR3 length: 16 amino acids. As DNA, the CDR3 is TGTGCCACCAGTGATGGTCTCCGACAGGGCACAGATACGCAGTATTTT. Protein product: CATSDGLRQGTDTQYF.

This clonotype was seen ten or more times. V gene TRBV5-1 combines with J gene TRBJ2-1; TRBD1 matches 7 bases. The CDR3 sequence is 15 residues long. CDR1 is SGHRS, CDR2 YFSETQ, per germline. V lost 3 bases to trimming and J lost 7 bases; unmatched junction nucleotides: 10. As DNA, the CDR3 is TGCGCCAGCAGCTACGACAGGGAGACTGGAAATGAGCAGTTCTTC. Translating it yields CASSYDRETGNEQFF.

The rearrangement joins TRBV5-6 to TRBJ2-1; perhaps TRBD1 as D (5 bases). The germline V and J ends were trimmed by 1 base and 7 bases, with 15 bases remaining between them. This CDR3 has 15 amino acids. The germline CDR1 and CDR2 sequences are SGHDT and YYEEEE. The CDR3 region has the DNA TGTGCCAGCAGCTTGCGTAAACCAGGGAAGAATGAGCAGTTCTTC. It specifies CASSLRKPGKNEQFF.